The sequence of this TCR beta chain was determined in a study of T-cell reconstitution after alpha-beta-depleted transplantation in children. Study findings and constraints: The main origin of T-cell counts and diversity one year after transplant was newly produced T cells. Diversity of TCRbeta at day 60 was high in some patients, arising from surviving recipient T cells and thymic progenitors. Reports say that about two months after transplant, the alpha-beta T cells came out of several hundred graft clones that had expanded.

Between the trimmed V and J ends, which lost 3 bases and 6 bases, there was a span of 14 bases. Germline CDR1 reads MNHEY; CDR2 reads SMNVEV (reference sequence). The CDR3 length is 14 residues. Preparation of the TCRbeta library used unique molecular identifiers. TCRdb independently ran MiXCR on the PCR reads; one entry per CDR3 protein. The repertoire holds 350,000 to 500,000 distinct CDR3 sequences, with roughly two fifths as singletons. Concerning this clonotype: Its antigen is currently unknown.

The chain recombines TRBV27 with TRBJ1-2, with D tentatively TRBD1 (5 bases). The clonotype was recovered from a girl aged 2 to 10 with aplastic anemia, due to receive a stem cell transplant. Sequencing was performed on PBMCs, taken before TCRalphabeta/CD19-depleted stem cell transplant. CDR3 in amino acids: CASSFRAGQDGYTF. The DNA for the CDR3 is TGTGCCAGCAGTTTTCGTGCAGGGCAGGATGGCTACACCTTC.